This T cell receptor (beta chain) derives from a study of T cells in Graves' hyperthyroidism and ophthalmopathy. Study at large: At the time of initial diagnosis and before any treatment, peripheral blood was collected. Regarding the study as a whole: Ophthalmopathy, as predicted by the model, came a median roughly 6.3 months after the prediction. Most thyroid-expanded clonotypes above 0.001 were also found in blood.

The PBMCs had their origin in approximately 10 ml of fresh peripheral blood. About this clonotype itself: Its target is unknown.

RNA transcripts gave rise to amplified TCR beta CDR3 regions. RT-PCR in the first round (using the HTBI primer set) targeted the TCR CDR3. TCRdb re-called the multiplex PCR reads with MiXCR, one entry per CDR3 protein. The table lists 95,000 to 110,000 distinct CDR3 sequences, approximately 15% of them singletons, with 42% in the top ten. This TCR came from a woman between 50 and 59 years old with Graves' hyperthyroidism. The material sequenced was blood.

The CDR3 loop is CATSDGGRPTTGELFF. The CDR3 nucleotides read TGTGCCACCAGTGATGGCGGGAGGCCCACCACCGGGGAGCTGTTTTTT. V and J are TRBV24-1 and TRBJ2-2; TRBD2 aligns across 8 bases. CDR1 is KGHDR, CDR2 SFDVKD, per germline. There are 16 residues in the CDR3. V was pared by 3 bases and J by 4 bases, with 6 bases of the junction left unmatched.